What follows are 22 T cell receptor beta chains derived from one specimen sequenced in a study of technical replicates of blood from a few donors. Sequencing used immunoSEQ multiplex PCR; TCRdb keeps in-frame clones, though not all of them. This sample has 90,000 or so clones, with approximately 95% found just once. Sequencing used T cells isolated from PBMCs. These receptors originate from a human donor in good health.

The rearrangement links TRBV12-5 to TRBJ2-7, with D maybe TRBD1 (6 bases). The V end lost 7 bases, the J end lost 3 bases, and 16 bases lay between the germline ends. In germline, CDR1 is LGHNT, CDR2 FRNRAP. The CDR3 spans 14 residues. CDR3 coding DNA: TGTGCTAGTGCCGTCACGGACAGCCGCTACGAGCAGTACTTC. It yields the protein CASAVTDSRYEQYF.

In nucleotides, the CDR3 is TGTGCCAGCAGCTTTCCGGGACTAGCGGGCGCGAACACCGGGGAGCTGTTTTTT. Its protein is CASSFPGLAGANTGELFF. The rearrangement uses TRBV5-4 and TRBJ2-2; 12 bases are shared with TRBD2. CDR1 and CDR2 from the germline V gene are SGHNT and YYREEE (reference sequence). The CDR3 extends over 18 amino acids. J lost 0 bases, V lost 2 bases, and 5 bases had no gene match. The whole variable domain, remainder taken from reference TRBV5-4 and TRBJ2-2, is ETGVTQSPTHLIKTRGQQVTLRCSSQSGHNTVSWYQQALGQGPQFIFQYYREEENGRGNFPPRFSGLQFPNYSSELNVNALELDDSALYLCASSFPGLAGANTGELFFGEGSRLTVL.

The chain employs TRBV2 and TRBJ2-7; 9 bases map to TRBD2. The CDR3 runs to 13 residues. CDR1 is SNHLY, CDR2 FYNNEI, per germline. V shed 11 bases and J 3 bases; nucleotides not matched to a gene: 8. The CDR3: CAGNRAGGYEQYF. The CDR3 DNA follows: TGTGCCGGAAACCGAGCGGGAGGCTACGAGCAGTACTTC. The full variable domain, its missing parts supplied by reference TRBV2 and TRBJ2-7, is EPEVTQTPSHQVTQMGQEVILRCVPISNHLYFYWYRQILGQKVEFLVSFYNNEISEKSEIFDDQFSVERPDGSNFTLKIRSTKLEDSAMYFCAGNRAGGYEQYFGPGTRLTVT.

This rearrangement joins TRBV9 to TRBJ2-7; 7 bases align to TRBD2. Germline assignment: CDR1 SGDLS and CDR2 YYNGEE. With 0 bases clipped from V and 6 bases from J, the junction kept 3 bases outside the gene matches. This CDR3 region has 13 residues. The CDR3 spells CASSVGLAPEQYF. The CDR3 coding sequence is TGTGCCAGCAGCGTAGGACTAGCCCCCGAGCAGTACTTC. The full variable domain, with the rest looked up from reference TRBV9 and TRBJ2-7, is DSGVTQTPKHLITATGQRVTLRCSPRSGDLSVYWYQQSLDQGLQFLIQYYNGEERAKGNILERFSAQQFPDLHSELNLSSLELGDSALYFCASSVGLAPEQYFGPGTRLTVT.

V gene TRBV9 combines with J gene TRBJ2-7; the match to TRBD1 covers 8 bases. The ends lost 4 bases at V and 1 base at J; junction bases unmatched: 10. The CDR3 runs 16 residues. From germline, CDR1 is SGDLS and CDR2 YYNGEE. The CDR3 sequence is CASSPLDRDLSYEQYF. CDR3 DNA: TGTGCCAGCAGCCCATTGGACAGGGACCTTTCCTACGAGCAGTACTTC.

This chain uses TRBV10-1 with TRBJ2-3; tentatively, D is TRBD2 (6 bases). This CDR3 spans 13 amino acids. V dropped 6 bases and J dropped 5 bases, with 12 bases sitting between them. The germline gives CDR1 WNHNN, CDR2 SYGVQD (reference sequence). CDR3 DNA sequence: TGCGCCAGCAGGCCGGGACTGGGAGATACGCAGTATTTT. Translated: CASRPGLGDTQYF.

The chain joins TRBV28 to TRBJ2-7, with D unresolved. This CDR3 has 11 amino acids. V lost 3 bases, J lost 4 bases, and 4 bases lay in between. Germline V gives CDR1 MDHEN, CDR2 SYDVKM. CDR3 amino acids: CASSFLYEQYF. The CDR3 bases are TGTGCCAGCAGTTTTTTATACGAGCAGTACTTC.

This chain links TRBV19 with TRBJ2-1, with 7 bases matching TRBD2. Germline CDR1 LNHDA, CDR2 SQIVND (reference sequence). V was clipped by 5 bases and J by 5 bases; unmatched bases: 9. The CDR3 is made up of 15 amino acids. The CDR3 sequence: CASSSLADVNNEQFF. DNA of the CDR3: TGTGCCAGTAGTTCGCTAGCGGACGTAAACAATGAGCAGTTCTTC. Full variable domain (remainder filled in from reference TRBV19 and TRBJ2-1): DGGITQSPKYLFRKEGQNVTLSCEQNLNHDAMYWYRQDPGQGLRLIYYSQIVNDFQKGDIAEGYSVSREKKESFPLTVTSAQKNPTAFYLCASSSLADVNNEQFFGPGTRLTVL.

V gene TRBV19 combines with J gene TRBJ1-5, with D unclear. Germline CDR1 LNHDA, CDR2 SQIVND (reference sequence). Trimming pared 1 base from V and 4 bases from J, leaving 8 bases between. The CDR3 is 14 amino acids. This CDR3 reads CASSIGTGNQPQHF. In DNA, the CDR3 is TGTGCCAGTAGTATAGGGACTGGGAATCAGCCCCAGCATTTT.

The chain links TRBV19 to TRBJ2-5; tentatively, D is TRBD1 (5 bases). The V and J ends lost 5 bases and 2 bases respectively, with 12 bases between them. The CDR3 extends over 14 amino acids. CDR1 and CDR2 from the germline V gene are LNHDA and SQIVND (reference sequence). The chain's CDR3 is CASSATAIQETQYF. CDR3 sequence (DNA): TGTGCCAGTAGTGCGACAGCTATACAAGAGACCCAGTACTTC.

J is TRBJ1-2 and V is TRBV9; 8 nucleotides line up with TRBD1. Germline V gene data show CDR1 as SGDLS and CDR2 as YYNGEE. This CDR3 is built from 14 residues. With 4 bases clipped from V and 8 bases from J, the junction kept 10 bases outside the gene matches. CDR3 residues: CASSSGDRGAGYTF. The CDR3 nucleotides read TGTGCCAGCAGCTCCGGCGACAGGGGAGCAGGCTACACCTTC.

This chain links TRBV11-2 with TRBJ1-5; 7 positions match TRBD1. The CDR3 length is 15 residues. Germline V gene lookup returns CDR1 SGHAT and CDR2 FQNNGV. Unmatched junction bases numbered 7, after V lost 5 bases and J lost 3 bases. CDR3 nucleotides: TGTGCCAGCAGCCCACGTACAGGGGTCAATCAGCCCCAGCATTTT. Amino acid sequence: CASSPRTGVNQPQHF.

This chain connects TRBV27 to TRBJ2-4, with 14 bases that match TRBD2. Germline CDR1 MNHEY, CDR2 SMNVEV (reference sequence). Losses at the gene ends were 4 bases for V and 2 bases for J; bases not matched to a gene: 4. CDR3 size: 17 residues. CDR3 loop: CASSSRTSGRTKNIQYF. The CDR3 DNA sequence: TGTGCCAGCAGTTCTAGGACTAGCGGGAGGACCAAAAACATTCAGTACTTC.

The CDR3 DNA reads TGTGCCACCGACGCGGGCAGGGAGGAATCTTACTATGGCTACACCTTC. Residues: CATDAGREESYYGYTF. The genes are TRBV28 and TRBJ1-2, with a weak D call TRBD1 (5 bases). Trimming pared 10 bases from V and 3 bases from J, leaving 24 bases between. This CDR3 has 16 residues. Germline V gene data show CDR1 as MDHEN and CDR2 as SYDVKM.

CDR3 amino acids: CASRGETLYEQYF. The CDR3 nucleotides read TGTGCCAGTAGGGGAGAAACGCTCTACGAGCAGTACTTC. The V gene is TRBV19, the J gene TRBJ2-7, with D perhaps matching TRBD2 (5 bases). The germline V gene encodes CDR1 LNHDA and CDR2 SQIVND (reference sequence). CDR3 length equals 13 residues. Trimming took 6 bases from V and 3 from J, leaving 12 bases between them.

The chain joins TRBV28 to TRBJ2-7; D uncertain. The length of the CDR3 is 11 residues. Looked up from germline, CDR1 is MDHEN and CDR2 is SYDVKM. Trimming cost V 1 base and J 6 bases, with 4 bases left between them. The DNA for the CDR3 is TGTGCCAGCAGTTTATCGGTCGAGCAGTACTTC. This encodes CASSLSVEQYF.

This chain links TRBV5-1 with TRBJ2-1, with D tentatively TRBD2 (5 bases). The V gene lost 2 bases and the J gene lost 2 bases, with 14 bases spanning the gap. CDR1 is SGHRS and CDR2 is YFSETQ in the germline V gene. The CDR3 is 16 residues long. Here the CDR3 DNA reads TGCGCCAGCAGCTTTTCAGTGTCGGGGACCTACAATGAGCAGTTCTTC. Amino acids: CASSFSVSGTYNEQFF.

The gene calls are TRBV5-4 and TRBJ1-2; D unresolved. The CDR3 is 14 amino acids. V was shortened by 4 bases and J by 7 bases, with 17 bases between the two germline ends. Germline-derived CDR1 and CDR2 are SGHNT and YYREEE (reference sequence). The CDR3 DNA is TGTGCCAGCAGCCAGATTGAGGGTCTGTCTGGCTACACCTTC. Translated: CASSQIEGLSGYTF.

This chain links TRBV27 with TRBJ2-1; 13 bases are a match to TRBD2. Germline CDR1 and CDR2: MNHEY and SMNVEV (reference sequence). This CDR3 has 13 residues. V lost 10 bases, J lost 9 bases, and 6 bases stayed unmatched. The chain's CDR3 is CAIGLAGVGEQFF. CDR3 bases: TGTGCCATCGGACTAGCGGGAGTGGGTGAGCAGTTCTTC.

CDR3 residues: CAWIDRSYEQYF. In nucleotides, the CDR3 is TGTGCCTGGATTGACAGGTCCTACGAGCAGTACTTC. The chain recombines TRBV30 with TRBJ2-7; a weak D match, TRBD1 (6 bases). Trimming pared 4 bases from V and 1 base from J, leaving 8 bases between. CDR1 and CDR2 (germline): GTSNPN, SVGIG (reference sequence). The CDR3 loop spans 12 amino acids.

The V gene is TRBV18, the J gene TRBJ1-1, with D unclear. Germline-derived CDR1 and CDR2 are KGHSH and LQKENI. Trimming shortened V by 2 bases and J by 1 base, and 8 bases separated the two germline ends. This CDR3 contains 14 residues. CDR3 region: CASSPLAKNTEAFF. In DNA form, the CDR3 reads TGTGCCAGCTCACCATTAGCGAAGAACACTGAAGCTTTCTTT.

The chain is built from TRBV2 and TRBJ2-1; no clear D gene. Germline values: CDR1 SNHLY, CDR2 FYNNEI. The CDR3 is 11 residues long. Trimming cost V 5 bases and J 8 bases, with 7 bases left between them. This chain's CDR3 is CASSSRDEQFF. Written as DNA, the CDR3 is TGTGCCAGCAGTAGTCGGGATGAGCAGTTCTTC.